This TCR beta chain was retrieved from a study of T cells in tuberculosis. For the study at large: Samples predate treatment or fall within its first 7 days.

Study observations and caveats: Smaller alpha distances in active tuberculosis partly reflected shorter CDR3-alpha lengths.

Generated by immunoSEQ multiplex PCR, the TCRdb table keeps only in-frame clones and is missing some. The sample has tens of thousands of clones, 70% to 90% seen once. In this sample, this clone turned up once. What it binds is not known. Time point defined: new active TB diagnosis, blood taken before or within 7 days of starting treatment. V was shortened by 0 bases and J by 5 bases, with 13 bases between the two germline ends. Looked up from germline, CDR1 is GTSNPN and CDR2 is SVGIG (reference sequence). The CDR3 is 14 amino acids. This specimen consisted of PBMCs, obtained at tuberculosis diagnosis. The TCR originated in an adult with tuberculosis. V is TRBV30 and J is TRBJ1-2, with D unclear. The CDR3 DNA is TGTGCCTGGAGTGTAGGGAGAGCGGGGTATGGCTACACCTTC. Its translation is CAWSVGRAGYGYTF.